Reported below is one TCR beta chain. This clone is a singleton in its sample. The antigen it recognizes is unknown. No base-level quality is on record; no much larger clone is a single base apart. The germline V gene (reference sequence) sets CDR1 to GTSNPN and CDR2 to SVGIG. Relative to germline, V is 2 bases shorter and J is 7 bases shorter, with 11 bases between their ends. The CDR3 runs 12 residues from the cysteine to the phenylalanine. Only CDR3 DNA is held: 36 bases, read in frame from base 1. These data belong to a study of Ad26.COV2.S vaccination and SARS-CoV-2 variants (dated by TCRdb to 2020 to 2022). In the study overall: Donors in the vaccine arm were drawn from COV1001, a phase I-IIa trial of Ad26.COV2.S in healthy adults that was multicentre, randomized, double-blind and placebo-controlled. Dosing of Ad26.COV2.S was intramuscular, at either 5x10^10 or 1x10^11 viral particles, delivered as one shot or as two shots spaced 56 days apart. Sequencing of the TCRbeta repertoire served to evaluate the specificity and breadth of SARS-CoV-2-reactive T cell receptors following Ad26.COV2.S vaccination. A total of some 30 samples were included in the TCR-sequenced set, comprising roughly 19 Ad26.COV2.S vaccine recipients, 5 placebo recipients and 8 SARS-CoV-2 convalescent individuals. Trial participants were randomized into five groups of five: low-dose or high-dose Ad26.COV2.S given once or twice, or placebo on both occasions. Blinding of investigators to trial group allocation was maintained during experiments and outcome assessment.

This specimen's treatment or condition label, interpreted: 19 received Ad26.COV2.S at low or high dose, single or two shots; about five received placebo; per-sample allocation not given. For vaccine and placebo recipients, the sequenced repertoires came from samples collected on day 63 after the first injection. Cohort 1b enrolled 20 to 30 adults aged 18-55 years at a single site in Boston, USA, between 29 July and 7 August 2020. Ad26.COV2.S was a replication-incompetent adenovirus type 26 vector expressing a prefusion-stabilized SARS-CoV-2 spike protein from the original Wuhan strain. Broad study findings and their caveats: Spike-specific TCR breadth was higher in Ad26.COV2.S recipients than in placebo recipients (P = 0.0014). The study was not powered to compare responses between vaccine doses or regimens. Comparable non-spike TCR breadth was observed between vaccine and placebo recipients, consistent with only spike being contained in the vaccine. After vaccination, spike-specific CD8+ and CD4+ T cell responses were reported to show substantial breadth. The authors noted that total T cell responses may have been underestimated by the TCR breadth and depth analyses.

TCRbeta CDR3 regions were sequenced with the immunoSEQ Assay. After extraction, genomic DNA underwent amplification by bias-controlled multiplex PCR, followed by high-throughput sequencing. For the original study's pipeline: To quantify the absolute abundance of every unique TCRbeta CDR3 region, sequences were collapsed and filtered. T cell fraction was estimated by normalization of TCRbeta template counts to usable DNA, with usable DNA being measured through amplification of reference genes present in all nucleated cells. Repertoire TCRs were annotated as SARS-CoV-2-specific when V gene, CDR3 amino acid sequence and J gene were exactly matched to a known reactive TCR set. MIRA supplied the reference SARS-CoV-2 TCR set, which was filtered for enrichment in COVID-19-positive ImmuneCODE repertoires so that public or cross-reactive TCRs were removed. Drawing on the MIRA antigens, annotated TCRs were analysed further at the level of specific ORF or position within ORF. Breadth was defined as the number of annotated unique rearrangements divided by the total number of unique productive rearrangements, and depth was defined as the summed frequency of the annotated unique rearrangements. Two-sided Wilcoxon rank-sum tests were used to compare TCR breadth between groups. TCRdb re-hosts the immuneACCESS table, in-frame sequences only. Its copies lack some clones; in the studies checked, an unresolved V gene accounts for under half of them, and the cause for the rest is not known. That table is the source of V, J and clone size, and D and trimming were worked out from the DNA. This sample is represented by about 350,000 clones; around 89% of them were singletons. The top ten hold about 5% of the sample.

Source: peripheral blood, taken in a trial of Ad26.COV2.S vaccine versus placebo. Recombination joined TRBV30 with TRBJ1-1; perhaps TRBD1 is the D gene, with 6 bases matching. This receptor was identified in a person between 18 and 59 years old who received the Ad26.COV2.S COVID-19 vaccine or a placebo. The CDR3 protein is CAWSIQGYEAFF. The DNA sequence reads TGTGCCTGGAGTATACAGGGCTATGAAGCTTTCTTT.